The 24 T cell receptor beta chains presented below share a single source sample, sequenced in a study of Graves' ophthalmopathy and Graves' hyperthyroidism. Amplification of TCR beta CDR3 regions used RNA transcripts. Second-round multiplex PCR followed a first-round RT-PCR using HTBI primers. TCRdb processed the multiplex PCR reads anew with MiXCR; each CDR3 protein has one entry. Among more than 1,000,000 distinct CDR3 sequences listed, about 40% were seen once. The sequenced sample was peripheral blood or thyroid tissue (not recorded which). These receptors all stem from an adult man with Graves' hyperthyroidism.

The V call is TRBV29-1, the J call TRBJ2-1; D is perhaps TRBD1 (6 bases). The CDR3 loop spans 12 amino acids. V gave up 4 bases and J gave up 5 bases, with 9 bases separating them. Germline V gene sequence: CDR1 SQVTM, CDR2 ANQGSEA. The CDR3 region is CSVGTANNEQFF. The CDR3 DNA follows: TGCAGCGTTGGGACAGCTAACAATGAGCAGTTCTTC.

Details on this clonotype: This may arise from a read error, as a much more abundant clone is one base away. This chain connects TRBV20-1 to TRBJ1-1, with unresolved D. The V gene lost 4 bases and the J gene lost 4 bases, with 10 bases spanning the gap. The germline CDR1 and CDR2 sequences are DFQATT and SNEGSKA (reference sequence). The CDR3 runs to 12 residues. CDR3 protein: CSAKEEGTEAFF. CDR3 nucleotides: TGCAGTGCTAAAGAAGAGGGCACTGAAGCTTTCTTT.

This clonotype was observed at least ten times. This chain links TRBV14 with TRBJ1-2; D might be TRBD1 (5 bases). Trimming removed 4 bases at V and 4 bases at J, with 10 bases between. The CDR3 contains 13 residues. Germline-derived CDR1 and CDR2 are SGHDN and FVKESK. DNA for the CDR3: TGTGCCAGCAGCCCGGGACGGAGCTATGGCTACACCTTC. Encoded protein: CASSPGRSYGYTF.

This clonotype was detected ten times or more. This chain connects TRBV7-9 to TRBJ2-5, with D maybe TRBD2 (6 bases). The CDR3 is made up of 15 amino acids. Germline lookup yields CDR1 SEHNR and CDR2 FQNEAQ (reference sequence). V gave up 3 bases and J gave up 5 bases, with 16 bases separating them. For the CDR3, the DNA is TGTGCCAGCAGCTTTATAGTCCTGGGGAGGGAGACCCAGTACTTC. Amino acid sequence: CASSFIVLGRETQYF.

In its sample, this clonotype was seen many times. The CDR3 is CASSSGKGGYEAFF. As DNA, the CDR3 is TGTGCCAGCAGCTCTGGCAAGGGGGGCTACGAAGCTTTCTTT. The chain is built from TRBV7-8 and TRBJ1-1, with D maybe TRBD1 (6 bases). The CDR3 contains 14 residues. Trimming cost V 4 bases and J 8 bases, with 17 bases left between them. Germline CDR1 is SGHVS and CDR2 is FQNEAQ.

This chain joins TRBV25-1 and TRBJ1-2, with 8 bases fitting TRBD1. The germline gives CDR1 MGHDK, CDR2 SYGVNS. The CDR3 totals 12 residues. J lost 8 bases, V lost 8 bases, and 7 bases had no gene match. CDR3 protein: CASFDRGVGYTF. The CDR3 region has the DNA TGTGCCAGCTTCGACAGGGGAGTCGGCTACACCTTC.

This clonotype was found many times. This rearrangement joins TRBV10-3 to TRBJ2-7; TRBD2 matches at 7 bases. The CDR3 is 14 amino acids. The trim removed 4 bases at V and 2 bases at J, leaving 5 bases unmatched. Germline V CDR1 and CDR2: ENHRY, SYGVKD. The CDR3 sequence is CAISGSGTAYEQYF. In DNA, the CDR3 is TGTGCCATCAGTGGGAGCGGGACCGCCTACGAGCAGTACTTC.

The chain couples TRBV2 to TRBJ2-7; TRBD1 aligns across 8 bases. The germline CDR1 and CDR2 sequences are SNHLY and FYNNEI. The J segment lost 2 bases and the V segment lost 4 bases, leaving 4 bases of the junction unmatched. There are 14 residues in the CDR3. The CDR3 DNA reads as TGTGCCAGCAGTGCTATGGGACAGGCCTACGAGCAGTACTTC. Encoded protein: CASSAMGQAYEQYF.

This clonotype has at least ten counts. This chain uses TRBV5-1 with TRBJ1-6; weak D call: TRBD1 (6 bases). Germline CDR1 and CDR2: SGHRS and YFSETQ. There are 14 residues in the CDR3. The V end lost 2 bases, the J end lost 6 bases, and 9 bases lay between the germline ends. This CDR3 is CASSLGQPNSPLHF. CDR3 nucleotides: TGCGCCAGCAGCTTAGGACAGCCTAATTCACCCCTCCACTTT.

The J gene is TRBJ1-5, the V gene TRBV4-3; the D is unclear. V lost 0 bases to trimming and J lost 0 bases, with 9 bases between them. Germline V lookup: CDR1 LGHNA, CDR2 YSLEER. The CDR3 has 16 amino acids. CDR3 region: CASSQDSSVSNQPQHF. Here the CDR3 DNA reads TGCGCCAGCAGCCAAGATAGCTCCGTTAGCAATCAGCCCCAGCATTTT.

This clonotype was seen repeatedly, ten times or more. V usage is TRBV29-1 and J usage is TRBJ2-7; weak D call: TRBD1 (6 bases). Trimming removed 4 bases at V and 4 bases at J, with 17 bases between. The germline V gene encodes CDR1 SQVTM and CDR2 ANQGSEA. This CDR3 region has 14 residues. CDR3 residues: CSVVDSVAYYEQYF. Here the CDR3 DNA reads TGCAGCGTTGTGGACAGCGTGGCTTATTACGAGCAGTACTTC.

This clonotype showed up many times. The CDR3 coding sequence is TGCGCCAGCAGCCAGATTGCTGGAGGGAGCGCGCTCGAGCAGTACTTC. Protein product: CASSQIAGGSALEQYF. This chain connects TRBV4-3 to TRBJ2-7, with D tentatively TRBD2 (6 bases). Germline V gene lookup returns CDR1 LGHNA and CDR2 YSLEER. Trimming took 3 bases from V and 6 from J, leaving 21 bases between them. The CDR3 runs 16 residues.

This clonotype was detected many times. J is TRBJ2-7 and V is TRBV2; no firm D call. Germline V gene lookup returns CDR1 SNHLY and CDR2 FYNNEI. The CDR3 contains 15 residues. V was clipped by 6 bases and J by 2 bases, with 17 bases between them. CDR3 region: CASSESHSVTYEQYF. Written as DNA, the CDR3 is TGTGCCAGCAGCGAGTCCCACAGTGTAACCTACGAGCAGTACTTC.

The chain uses TRBV20-1 and TRBJ2-6; no clear D gene. Germline lookup yields CDR1 DFQATT and CDR2 SNEGSKA (reference sequence). Between the trimmed V and J ends, which lost 5 bases and 0 bases, there was a span of 14 bases. This CDR3 has 16 residues. CDR3 region: CSALDRLHSGANVLTF. The CDR3 bases are TGCAGTGCTTTGGATAGGCTTCACTCTGGGGCCAACGTCCTGACTTTC.

The sample holds many counts of this clonotype. V gene TRBV19 combines with J gene TRBJ1-5, with D possibly TRBD1 on 5 matching bases. The V end lost 3 bases, the J end lost 5 bases, and 11 bases lay between the germline ends. The germline CDR1 and CDR2 sequences are LNHDA and SQIVND (reference sequence). The CDR3 totals 14 residues. The CDR3 DNA sequence: TGTGCCAGTAGTATTGTAGGGGCCGATCAGCCCCAGCATTTT. Residues: CASSIVGADQPQHF.

The V gene is TRBV7-2, the J gene TRBJ2-2; 8 bases are shared with TRBD1. Germline CDR1 reads SGHTA; CDR2 reads FQGNSA. The CDR3 contains 13 residues. J gave up 5 bases and V 7 bases, and 3 bases lay outside the gene matches. CDR3: CASTRTGTGELFF. CDR3 in DNA: TGTGCCAGCACCCGGACAGGGACCGGGGAGCTGTTTTTT.

For this clonotype: This clone may be a read error of a much larger clone one base away. CDR3 sequence (DNA): TGCAGTGCCACGGATGACGGGAAGTATGAAAAACTGGTTTTT. Residues: CSATDDGKYEKLVF. The chain employs TRBV20-1 and TRBJ1-4; D unresolved. Germline V gives CDR1 DFQATT, CDR2 SNEGSKA (reference sequence). The CDR3 spans 14 residues.

This clonotype was seen repeatedly, ten times or more. This sequence joins TRBV9 and TRBJ1-3, with D perhaps matching TRBD1 (5 bases). V was clipped by 0 bases and J by 2 bases, with 6 bases between them. CDR3 size: 14 residues. The germline CDR1 and CDR2 sequences are SGDLS and YYNGEE. The DNA for the CDR3 is TGTGCCAGCAGCGTAGGGGGACCTGGAAACACCATATATTTT. It specifies CASSVGGPGNTIYF. The full variable domain, rest sourced from reference TRBV9 and TRBJ1-3, is DSGVTQTPKHLITATGQRVTLRCSPRSGDLSVYWYQQSLDQGLQFLIQYYNGEERAKGNILERFSAQQFPDLHSELNLSSLELGDSALYFCASSVGGPGNTIYFGEGSWLTVV.

This clonotype was counted a few times. This sequence joins TRBV7-8 and TRBJ1-6, with D tentatively TRBD1 (6 bases). The CDR3 is 18 residues long. The germline CDR1 and CDR2 sequences are SGHVS and FQNEAQ. Trimming took off 5 bases at V and 7 bases at J, with 24 bases between the two ends. The CDR3 nucleotides are TGTGCCAGCAGCAAAAGGGATCATTACGGGACAATGAATTCACCCCTCCACTTT. It yields the protein CASSKRDHYGTMNSPLHF. Complete variable domain (other parts from reference TRBV7-8 and TRBJ1-6): GAGVSQSPRYKVAKRGQDVALRCDPISGHVSLFWYQQALGQGPEFLTYFQNEAQLDKSGLPSDRFFAERPEGSVSTLKIQRTQQEDSAVYLCASSKRDHYGTMNSPLHFGNGTRLTVT.

This clonotype was picked up many times. The chain couples TRBV6-5 to TRBJ1-1, with 11 bases aligning to TRBD1. The CDR3 has 15 amino acids. CDR1 is MNHEY, CDR2 SVGAGI, per germline. V lost 8 bases and J lost 6; bases outside the gene matches: 11. The CDR3 DNA follows: TGTGCCAGCCGCCCTCCGGGACAGGGGGTTGCTGAAGCTTTCTTT. Amino acid sequence: CASRPPGQGVAEAFF.

The rearrangement joins TRBV12-3 or TRBV12-4 to TRBJ1-2; D not certain. The CDR3 contains 13 residues. Between the trimmed V and J ends, which lost 7 bases and 6 bases, there was a span of 15 bases. For the CDR3, the DNA is TGTGCCAGCAAGGGTCGGGATCCCCATGGCTACACCTTC. This sequence encodes CASKGRDPHGYTF.

The sample holds many counts of this clonotype. This chain connects TRBV7-8 to TRBJ2-7; D is uncertain. The germline V gene encodes CDR1 SGHVS and CDR2 FQNEAQ. The CDR3 length is 15 residues. The germline V and J ends were trimmed by 4 bases and 4 bases, with 17 bases remaining between them. The CDR3, as DNA: TGTGCCAGCAGCTCCGGGCCCCTTAGAACGTACGAGCAGTACTTC. Translating it yields CASSSGPLRTYEQYF.

On this clonotype: Given a much more abundant clone one base away, this may be a read error. The rearrangement joins TRBV10-3 to TRBJ2-7; no reliable D call. In germline, CDR1 is ENHRY, CDR2 SYGVKD. V lost 3 bases to trimming and J lost 0 bases, with 15 bases between them. The CDR3 sequence is 16 residues long. DNA of the CDR3: TGTGCCATCAGTGATGCACGGGTTGGAATCTCCTACGAGCAGTACTTC. Translating it yields CAISDARVGISYEQYF.

The rearrangement uses TRBV10-3 and TRBJ2-6, with 8 bases aligning to TRBD2. The CDR3 contains 15 residues. The V gene end was trimmed by 3 bases and the J gene end by 5 bases; junction bases not matched to a gene: 3. CDR1 is ENHRY, CDR2 SYGVKD, per germline. CDR3 region: CAISDDSGRANVLTF. As DNA, the CDR3 is TGTGCCATCAGTGATGATAGCGGGAGGGCCAACGTCCTGACTTTC.